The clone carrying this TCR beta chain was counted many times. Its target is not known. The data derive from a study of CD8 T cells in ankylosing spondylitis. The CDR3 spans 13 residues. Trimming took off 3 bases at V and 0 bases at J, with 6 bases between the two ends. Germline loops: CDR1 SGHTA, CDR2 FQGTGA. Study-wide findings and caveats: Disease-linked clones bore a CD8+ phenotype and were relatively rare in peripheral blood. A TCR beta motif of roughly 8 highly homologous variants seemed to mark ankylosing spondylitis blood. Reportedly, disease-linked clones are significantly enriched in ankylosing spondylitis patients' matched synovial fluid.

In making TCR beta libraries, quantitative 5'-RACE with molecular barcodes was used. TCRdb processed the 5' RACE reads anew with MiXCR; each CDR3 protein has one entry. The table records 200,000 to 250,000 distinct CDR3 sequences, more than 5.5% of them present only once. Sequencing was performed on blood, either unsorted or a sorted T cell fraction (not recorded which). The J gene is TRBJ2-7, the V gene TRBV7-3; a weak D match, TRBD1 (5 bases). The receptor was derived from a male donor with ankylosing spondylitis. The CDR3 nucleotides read TGTGCCAGCAGCTTTGACAGCTCCTACGAGCAGTACTTC. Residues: CASSFDSSYEQYF. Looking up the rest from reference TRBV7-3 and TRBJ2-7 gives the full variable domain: GAGVSQTPSNKVTEKGKYVELRCDPISGHTALYWYRQSLGQGPEFLIYFQGTGAADDSGLPNDRFFAVRPEGSVSTLKIQRTERGDSAVYLCASSFDSSYEQYFGPGTRLTVT.